This T cell receptor (beta chain) is from a study of OX40 agonist ivuxolimab in advanced cancers. The CDR3 spans 17 residues. Trimming cost V 5 bases and J 0 bases; bases outside gene matches: 8. Germline CDR1 and CDR2: SGHAT and FQNNGV. Some clones are missing from TCRdb's copy, which holds only in-frame ones; the method was immunoSEQ multiplex PCR. The table has around 74,000 clones, roughly four fifths seen once. This sample comprised CD4+ or CD8+ T cells sorted from blood, obtained in a trial of the OX40 agonist ivuxolimab. The clonotype originates from an adult with an advanced solid tumor such as melanoma, head and neck, liver or kidney cancer. The chain recombines TRBV11-2 with TRBJ1-1, with TRBD1 matching 11 bases. The CDR3 here is CASSVRTGGVMNTEAFF. The CDR3 DNA follows: TGTGCCAGCAGCGTGCGGACAGGGGGCGTTATGAACACTGAAGCTTTCTTT.